The 17 T cell receptor beta chains below come from one sample, sequenced in a study of blood T cell repertoires in COVID-19. Libraries were prepared by immunoSEQ multiplex PCR; TCRdb keeps only in-frame clonotypes and omits some of them. Of about 120,000 clones listed, 75% to 80% are singletons. Sequencing input: peripheral blood. These TCRs come from a human donor in a cohort sampled during active COVID-19.

The CDR3 DNA sequence: TGTGCCAGCAGCACCGGGGGTCTCTATGGCTACACCTTC. Translated, it gives CASSTGGLYGYTF. This rearrangement joins TRBV7-8 to TRBJ1-2; D may be TRBD1 (5 bases). V gave up 5 bases and J gave up 4 bases, with 11 bases separating them. The CDR3 spans 13 residues. Germline V gives CDR1 SGHVS, CDR2 FQNEAQ. Full variable domain (rest looked up from reference TRBV7-8 and TRBJ1-2): GAGVSQSPRYKVAKRGQDVALRCDPISGHVSLFWYQQALGQGPEFLTYFQNEAQLDKSGLPSDRFFAERPEGSVSTLKIQRTQQEDSAVYLCASSTGGLYGYTFGSGTRLTVV.

V gene TRBV18 combines with J gene TRBJ2-5, with D possibly matching TRBD1 (5 bases). Deletions cut 3 bases from V and 1 base from J, with 12 bases between. The CDR3 consists of 15 residues. Looked up from germline, CDR1 is KGHSH and CDR2 is LQKENI. The CDR3 nucleotides read TGTGCCAGCTCACCCCGACAGTCTTTCCAAGAGACCCAGTACTTC. This encodes CASSPRQSFQETQYF.

This chain links TRBV5-1 with TRBJ1-1; D remains ambiguous. The CDR3 length is 13 residues. Between the trimmed V and J ends, which lost 1 base and 4 bases, there was a span of 8 bases. Germline V lookup: CDR1 SGHRS, CDR2 YFSETQ. CDR3 residues: CASSLLGTTEAFF. DNA of the CDR3: TGCGCCAGCAGCTTGTTGGGCACCACTGAAGCTTTCTTT.

This chain uses TRBV6-6 with TRBJ1-1; unclear D gene. The CDR3 is made up of 14 amino acids. Germline assignment: CDR1 MNHNY and CDR2 SVGAGI (reference sequence). Deletions cut 0 bases from V and 3 bases from J, with 8 bases between. The CDR3 DNA is TGTGCCAGCAGTTACTCGAGGGCAGACACTGAAGCTTTCTTT. It is translated as CASSYSRADTEAFF.

This chain links TRBV28 with TRBJ1-2; D gene ambiguous. Germline values: CDR1 MDHEN, CDR2 SYDVKM. There are 12 residues in the CDR3. V shed 4 bases and J shed 5 bases, with 8 bases lying between them. CDR3 sequence (DNA): TGTGCCAGCAGTTACCCCCTATATGGCTACACCTTC. This sequence encodes CASSYPLYGYTF.

J is TRBJ2-2 and V is TRBV25-1, with TRBD1 identical over 10 bases. Germline CDR1 is MGHDK and CDR2 is SYGVNS. This CDR3 is built from 16 residues. V was clipped by 5 bases and J by 8 bases; unmatched bases: 11. The CDR3 is CASSKLGTGVWGELFF. DNA for the CDR3: TGTGCCAGCAGTAAATTGGGGACAGGGGTTTGGGGGGAGCTGTTTTTT.

This clone was counted a few times. The CDR3: CASSQTSDSYNEQFF. CDR3 nucleotides: TGTGCCAGCAGTCAAACTAGCGACTCCTACAATGAGCAGTTCTTC. V gene TRBV6-5 combines with J gene TRBJ2-1; the match to TRBD2 covers 7 bases. CDR1 and CDR2 from the germline V gene are MNHEY and SVGAGI. The CDR3 is made up of 15 amino acids. V gave up 5 bases and J gave up 0 bases; unmatched junction bases: 4.

This chain joins TRBV27 and TRBJ1-2; 7 bases are a match to TRBD1. This CDR3 region has 16 residues. CDR1 and CDR2 (germline): MNHEY, SMNVEV (reference sequence). With 5 bases clipped from V and 4 bases from J, the junction kept 13 bases outside the gene matches. The CDR3 is CASSPGQDRGLYGYTF. In DNA form, the CDR3 reads TGTGCCAGCAGTCCCGGACAGGATCGGGGACTCTATGGCTACACCTTC.

This chain joins TRBV18 and TRBJ2-7; D may be TRBD2 (9 bases). Trimming left V 3 bases short and J 5 bases short, with 38 bases between. The CDR3 runs to 22 residues. Germline V CDR1 and CDR2: KGHSH, LQKENI. CDR3 loop: CASSPQGHRGIAGDHKKDEQYF. In DNA form, the CDR3 reads TGTGCCAGCTCACCCCAAGGACACAGGGGGATAGCGGGAGATCACAAAAAGGACGAGCAGTACTTC.

The rearrangement uses TRBV19 and TRBJ2-7; TRBD1 might be the D (6 bases). The V and J ends lost 3 bases and 3 bases respectively, with 9 bases between them. CDR3 length equals 13 residues. The germline CDR1 and CDR2 sequences are LNHDA and SQIVND (reference sequence). CDR3 amino acids: CASSMGRGYEQYF. Here the CDR3 DNA reads TGTGCCAGTAGTATGGGCAGGGGCTACGAGCAGTACTTC.

The chain recombines TRBV13 with TRBJ2-1, with 7 bases fitting TRBD2. J gave up 7 bases and V 3 bases, and 6 bases lay outside the gene matches. The CDR3 loop spans 14 amino acids. The germline CDR1 and CDR2 sequences are PRHDT and FYEKMQ (reference sequence). CDR3 DNA sequence: TGTGCCAGCAGCTTGGGGACTAAGGGGAATGAGCAGTTCTTC. It encodes CASSLGTKGNEQFF.

The chain carries TRBV7-6 and TRBJ1-6, with a weak D call TRBD1 (5 bases). Germline V CDR1 and CDR2: SGHVS, FNYEAQ. V shed 2 bases and J shed 5 bases, with 10 bases lying between them. This CDR3 is built from 15 residues. CDR3 sequence reads: CASSLTPGDNSPLHF. Here the CDR3 DNA reads TGTGCCAGCAGCTTAACCCCGGGGGATAATTCACCCCTCCACTTT. The full variable domain, with the rest looked up from reference TRBV7-6 and TRBJ1-6, is GAGVSQSPRYKVTKRGQDVALRCDPISGHVSLYWYRQALGQGPEFLTYFNYEAQQDKSGLPNDRFSAERPEGSISTLTIQRTEQRDSAMYRCASSLTPGDNSPLHFGNGTRLTVT.

J is TRBJ1-6 and V is TRBV6-5, with 8 bases identical to TRBD1. This CDR3 comprises 15 residues. J lost 9 bases, V lost 2 bases, and 6 bases had no gene match. Germline V gene data show CDR1 as MNHEY and CDR2 as SVGAGI. In nucleotides, the CDR3 is TGTGCCAGCAGTTACGGACAGGGTCTGACTTCACCCCTCCACTTT. Its translation: CASSYGQGLTSPLHF.

This clone was observed a handful of times. The CDR3 sequence is CASSFRSVEGYTF. The CDR3 DNA follows: TGTGCCAGCAGTTTCCGATCCGTAGAAGGCTACACCTTC. The V gene is TRBV28, the J gene TRBJ1-2, with D unresolved. There are 13 residues in the CDR3. Looked up from germline, CDR1 is MDHEN and CDR2 is SYDVKM. The ends were cut back, 3 bases at V and 8 bases at J, with 13 bases in the middle.

The chain joins TRBV5-8 to TRBJ1-1; D not certain. Germline lookup yields CDR1 SGHTS and CDR2 YDEGEE. This CDR3 has 15 residues. V dropped 2 bases and J dropped 1 base, with 12 bases sitting between them. This CDR3 is CASSFIGSRNTEAFF. CDR3 sequence (DNA): TGTGCCAGCAGCTTTATAGGGAGTCGGAACACTGAAGCTTTCTTT.

The chain has TRBV2 and TRBJ1-2; 7 bases are a match to TRBD1. Germline CDR1 SNHLY, CDR2 FYNNEI. The CDR3 totals 16 residues. Trimming removed 5 bases from V and 4 bases from J; junction bases left unmatched: 13. Here the CDR3 reads CASSPAWDSPGYGYTF. The CDR3 DNA follows: TGTGCCAGCAGTCCAGCTTGGGACAGTCCTGGCTATGGCTACACCTTC.

J is TRBJ1-1 and V is TRBV5-1; a weak D match, TRBD1 (6 bases). Germline CDR1 and CDR2: SGHRS and YFSETQ. The CDR3 has 16 amino acids. V was trimmed by 0 bases and J by 6 bases, leaving 18 bases between them. This CDR3 is CASSLGYQGIGAEAFF. In DNA, the CDR3 is TGCGCCAGCAGCTTGGGCTACCAGGGGATTGGGGCTGAAGCTTTCTTT.